This note documents a single TCR beta chain sequence. This clone was seen once. Its antigen is currently not known. Per-base qualities were not stored, and no clone one base away is much larger. On a FACSAria III, memory CD4+ T cells were FACS-sorted to over 95% purity, defined as all CD4+ cells except CD45RA+CCR7+CD95- naive cells. Healthy donor blood was obtained from blood donation centers in Switzerland. Positive selection with CD4 and CD14 magnetic microbeads was used to enrich total CD4+ T cells and monocytes. CD8+, CD14+, CD16+, CD56+, CD19+ and CD25-bright cells were excluded prior to sorting. To assess in vivo expansion of bacteria-reactive clonotypes, total memory CD4+ T cells from a couple of blood donors were sequenced directly ex vivo. Peripheral blood mononuclear cells were isolated from donor blood using Ficoll-Paque Plus. Deep-level sequencing, with a detection sensitivity of one cell in 200,000, was applied to the ex vivo total memory CD4+ samples. The QIAamp DNA Micro Kit was used to extract genomic DNA from cell pellets, and spectrophotometry was used to check the DNA quantity and purity. The immunoSEQ multiplex PCR assay was used to amplify TCR Vbeta CDR3 regions. Amplicons were sequenced on the Illumina HiSeq platform. The retrieved sequences were 87 nucleotides in length and included the CDR3 region. Per the source publication's procedure: A clonotype was defined as a unique productive TCR Vbeta nucleotide sequence, quantified by productive template frequency from ImmunoSEQ Analyzer V3.0. A threshold at the top 5th percentile of each frequency-ranked repertoire was used to define expanded clonotypes. Repertoire overlap was calculated as Chao-Jaccard with the R package fossil and was visualized by nonmetric multidimensional scaling with the R package MASS. The source is immuneACCESS, and TCRdb retained only in-frame sequences with V and J called. Part of the clones is not carried over; for the studies checked, unresolved V genes explain less than half of this, and the remainder is unexplained. D and trimming come from the DNA, and the V and J calls and clone size come from that table. The sample yields tens of thousands of clones; more than 80% were counted once. The ten largest clones take up 0.9% to 1% of the sample.

The sample is drawn from a study of human CD4 T cells and Enterobacteriaceae (dated by TCRdb to 2019 to 2021). What the work shows at the level of the full study, not this receptor alone: The reactivity of ex vivo clonotypes was inferred solely through the matching of nucleotide sequences to CFSE-low cultures from the same donors. Ex vivo, broadly cross-reactive clonotypes were observed to appear more expanded than specific clonotypes, with 11 of 19 and about 65% of the roughly 34 being found within the top 5%.

The CDR3 sequence holds 15 residues, the cysteine and phenylalanine included. Only the CDR3 portion is preserved as DNA: 45 bases, with reading frame beginning at the first base. Unmatched junction bases come to 6, with V trimmed by 1 base and J by 5 bases. CDR1 MNHEY and CDR2 SMNVEV were looked up in the germline V gene (reference sequence). The chain couples TRBV27 to TRBJ1-1; 8 bases in the junction line up with TRBD1. The material sequenced was memory CD4+ T cells from blood. The sample's cell subset or site label, in plain terms: total memory CD4 T cells sorted directly ex vivo, unstimulated. This receptor was taken from a human donor in good health. The CDR3 corresponds to CASSLYRDRTTEAFF. The DNA reads as follows: TGTGCCAGCAGTTTATACCGGGACAGGACTACTGAAGCTTTCTTT.